This T cell receptor (beta chain) was recorded in a study of T cells in Graves' hyperthyroidism and ophthalmopathy. This clonotype was seen more than once but under ten times. Germline CDR1 GTSNPN, CDR2 SVGIG (reference sequence). V lost 0 bases and J lost 3, with 20 bases in between. This CDR3 has 18 amino acids. An approximately 9.8 ml volume of fresh peripheral blood provided the PBMCs. Amplification targeted TCR beta CDR3 regions from RNA transcripts. The HTBI primer set served for first-round RT-PCR of the TCR CDR3. TCRdb processed the multiplex PCR reads anew with MiXCR; each CDR3 protein has one entry. The sample holds 620,000 or so distinct CDR3 sequences, more than 12% seen once.

This receptor was identified in a woman in her 50s with Graves' ophthalmopathy. V usage is TRBV30 and J usage is TRBJ2-2, with D tentatively TRBD1 (6 bases). Sequencing was done on a sample of blood. CDR3 DNA: TGTGCCTGGAGTGTACCCCCGGACAGATGGAGGTACACCGGGGAGCTGTTTTTT. Protein: CAWSVPPDRWRYTGELFF.